Detailed here is one T cell receptor (beta chain). Its antigen remains unknown. This sample is part of a study of T cell responses to AZD1222 COVID-19 vaccine. Repertoires were generated with immunoSEQ multiplex PCR, while TCRdb's copy carries only in-frame clones and drops some. This table has 95,000 to 150,000 clones, around 87% appearing once. Whole-study results and caveats: Donors, mostly white British, included more females; clonal diversity was possibly underestimated.

V was shortened by 5 bases and J by 0 bases, with 14 bases between the two germline ends. CDR1 and CDR2 (germline): SGHAT, FQNNGV. The CDR3 loop spans 16 amino acids. This chain joins TRBV11-2 and TRBJ1-3; unclear D gene. This TCR was sampled from an adult in good health. The specimen comprised peripheral blood, sampled on day 0 of AZD1222 vaccination. CDR3 sequence (DNA): TGTGCCAGCAGCCCCGGGGTCCGAAGCTCTGGAAACACCATATATTTT. This codes for CASSPGVRSSGNTIYF.